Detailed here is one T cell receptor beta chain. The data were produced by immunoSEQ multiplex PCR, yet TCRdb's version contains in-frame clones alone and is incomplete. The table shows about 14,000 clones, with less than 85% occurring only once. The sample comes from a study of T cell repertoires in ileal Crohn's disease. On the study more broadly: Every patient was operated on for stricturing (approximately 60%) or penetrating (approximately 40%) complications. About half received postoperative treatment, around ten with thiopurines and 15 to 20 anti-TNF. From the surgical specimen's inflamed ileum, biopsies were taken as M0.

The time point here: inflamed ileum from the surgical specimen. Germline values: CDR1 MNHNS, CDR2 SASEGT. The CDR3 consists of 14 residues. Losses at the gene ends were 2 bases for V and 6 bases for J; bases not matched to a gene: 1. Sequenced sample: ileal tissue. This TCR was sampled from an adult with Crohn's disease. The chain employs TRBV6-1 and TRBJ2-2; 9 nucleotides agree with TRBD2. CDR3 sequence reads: CASSEQRGAGELFF. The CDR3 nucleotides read TGTGCCAGCAGTGAACAGCGGGGGGCCGGGGAGCTGTTTTTT.